The rows below give T cell receptor beta chains drawn from one sample of a study of cytomegalovirus exposure and HLA in healthy donors. Profiling relied on immunoSEQ multiplex PCR, and the TCRdb table lists in-frame clones only, not all of them. The sample contains 97,000 or so clones, less than 90% of which appear only once. Sequenced sample: PBMCs. Receptor source: a man aged 40-49 years in good health and CMV-seronegative. Both conserved end residues are part of each CDR3. The order of the fields is clone size, V gene, D gene, J gene, CDR3 protein, CDR3 DNA. D genes are given only for firm matches. Not all rows give a size; the values are once, few, many and, for expanded clones, a class.

abundance: .; v_gene: TRBV5-1; d_gene: .; j_gene: TRBJ1-2; CDR3aa: CASSPGGVLEGYTF; CDR3nt: TGCGCCAGCAGCCCCGGAGGTGTATTGGAGGGCTACACCTTC
abundance: .; v_gene: TRBV9; d_gene: .; j_gene: TRBJ2-1; CDR3aa: CASSITGGDYNEQFF; CDR3nt: TGTGCCAGCAGCATAACAGGGGGGGATTACAATGAGCAGTTCTTC
abundance: .; v_gene: TRBV18; d_gene: .; j_gene: TRBJ2-7; CDR3aa: CASSPGQALDF; CDR3nt: TGTGCCAGCTCACCGGGTCAGGCGTTAGACTTC
abundance: few; v_gene: TRBV6-5; d_gene: .; j_gene: TRBJ2-7; CDR3aa: CASSEFGGYEQYF; CDR3nt: TGTGCCAGCAGTGAATTCGGCGGGTACGAGCAGTACTTC
abundance: once; v_gene: TRBV9; d_gene: TRBD1; j_gene: TRBJ1-2; CDR3aa: CASSLSGTGRGYTF; CDR3nt: TGTGCCAGCAGCCTATCCGGGACAGGCAGAGGCTACACCTTC
abundance: .; v_gene: TRBV5-4; d_gene: TRBD2; j_gene: TRBJ2-7; CDR3aa: CASSPRLATHEQYF; CDR3nt: TGTGCCAGCAGCCCGAGACTAGCGACCCACGAGCAGTACTTC
abundance: .; v_gene: TRBV27; d_gene: TRBD2; j_gene: TRBJ2-5; CDR3aa: CASRIAGGLQETQYF; CDR3nt: TGTGCCAGCAGGATAGCGGGGGGATTGCAAGAGACCCAGTACTTC
abundance: .; v_gene: TRBV7-7; d_gene: .; j_gene: TRBJ2-5; CDR3aa: CASSLVGGGAETQYF; CDR3nt: TGTGCTAGCAGCTTAGTAGGCGGGGGCGCTGAGACCCAGTACTTC
abundance: .; v_gene: TRBV6-6; d_gene: TRBD1; j_gene: TRBJ1-1; CDR3aa: CASRRQGMNTEAFF; CDR3nt: TGTGCCAGCAGACGACAGGGAATGAACACTGAAGCTTTCTTT
abundance: .; v_gene: TRBV6-1; d_gene: .; j_gene: TRBJ1-5; CDR3aa: CASSVQGSRQPQHF; CDR3nt: TGTGCCAGCAGTGTACAGGGTTCACGTCAGCCCCAGCATTTT
abundance: .; v_gene: TRBV19; d_gene: .; j_gene: TRBJ2-5; CDR3aa: CAAKAGSKEPQETQYF; CDR3nt: TGTGCCGCGAAGGCGGGGTCGAAGGAACCCCAAGAGACCCAGTACTTC
abundance: .; v_gene: TRBV7-6; d_gene: TRBD2; j_gene: TRBJ2-7; CDR3aa: CASSLGGSPYEQYF; CDR3nt: TGTGCCAGCAGCTTGGGCGGGAGCCCCTACGAGCAGTACTTC
abundance: .; v_gene: TRBV7-2; d_gene: .; j_gene: TRBJ1-2; CDR3aa: CASSLTGYGYTF; CDR3nt: TGTGCCAGCAGCTTAACGGGGTATGGCTACACCTTC
abundance: .; v_gene: TRBV7-2; d_gene: TRBD1; j_gene: TRBJ1-4; CDR3aa: CASSFTTGGGREKLFF; CDR3nt: TGTGCCAGCAGCTTCACCACAGGGGGCGGGCGAGAAAAACTGTTTTTT
abundance: .; v_gene: TRBV9; d_gene: TRBD1; j_gene: TRBJ1-4; CDR3aa: CASSVGTGGGKLFF; CDR3nt: TGTGCCAGCAGCGTCGGGACAGGGGGCGGAAAACTGTTTTTT
abundance: .; v_gene: TRBV5-1; d_gene: .; j_gene: TRBJ1-2; CDR3aa: CASSLEIQTSYGYTF; CDR3nt: TGCGCCAGCAGCTTGGAAATCCAGACTTCCTATGGCTACACCTTC
abundance: .; v_gene: TRBV4-1; d_gene: TRBD1; j_gene: TRBJ1-3; CDR3aa: CASSQDPGQSFSGNTIYF; CDR3nt: TGCGCCAGCAGCCAAGACCCGGGACAGTCCTTCTCTGGAAACACCATATATTTT
abundance: few; v_gene: TRBV12-5; d_gene: .; j_gene: TRBJ1-6; CDR3aa: CASGLVHPPGQPNSPLHF; CDR3nt: TGTGCTAGTGGTTTGGTACACCCACCAGGACAGCCCAATTCACCCCTCCACTTT
abundance: .; v_gene: TRBV4-1; d_gene: TRBD1; j_gene: TRBJ1-6; CDR3aa: CASSQESPDRANNSPLHF; CDR3nt: TGCGCCAGCAGCCAAGAGAGCCCCGACAGGGCTAATAATTCACCCCTCCACTTT
abundance: .; v_gene: TRBV5-1; d_gene: TRBD2; j_gene: TRBJ2-5; CDR3aa: CASSSGRGAGETQYF; CDR3nt: TGCGCCAGCAGCTCTGGGCGGGGGGCCGGAGAGACCCAGTACTTC
abundance: .; v_gene: TRBV19; d_gene: TRBD1; j_gene: TRBJ2-1; CDR3aa: CASSTAGTGAAANEQFF; CDR3nt: TGTGCCAGTAGTACTGCCGGGACAGGGGCCGCCGCCAATGAGCAGTTCTTC
abundance: few; v_gene: TRBV19; d_gene: .; j_gene: TRBJ1-6; CDR3aa: CASSGGIGSSYNSPLHF; CDR3nt: TGTGCCAGTAGTGGGGGGATCGGAAGCTCCTATAATTCACCCCTCCACTTT
abundance: .; v_gene: TRBV15; d_gene: .; j_gene: TRBJ1-2; CDR3aa: CATSREGDSLYGYTF; CDR3nt: TGTGCCACCAGCAGAGAGGGGGACTCTCTTTATGGCTACACCTTC
abundance: .; v_gene: TRBV13; d_gene: .; j_gene: TRBJ2-2; CDR3aa: CASSLRGGLRTGELFF; CDR3nt: TGTGCCAGCAGCTTGAGGGGGGGGCTGAGGACCGGGGAGCTGTTTTTT
abundance: .; v_gene: TRBV27; d_gene: TRBD1; j_gene: TRBJ2-7; CDR3aa: CASSFSGLPGQGFYEQYF; CDR3nt: TGTGCCAGCAGTTTTTCCGGCCTCCCGGGACAGGGGTTCTACGAGCAGTACTTC
abundance: .; v_gene: TRBV6-1; d_gene: .; j_gene: TRBJ2-5; CDR3aa: CASRAPGQETQYF; CDR3nt: TGTGCCAGCCGAGCTCCAGGGCAAGAGACCCAGTACTTC
abundance: few; v_gene: TRBV7-9; d_gene: TRBD1; j_gene: TRBJ2-7; CDR3aa: CASSLAMDRNEQYF; CDR3nt: TGTGCCAGCAGCTTAGCCATGGACAGGAACGAGCAGTACTTC
abundance: few; v_gene: TRBV9; d_gene: TRBD2; j_gene: TRBJ2-7; CDR3aa: CASSPRTSGAYEQYF; CDR3nt: TGTGCCAGCAGCCCCCGGACTAGCGGGGCTTACGAGCAGTACTTC
abundance: .; v_gene: TRBV7-9; d_gene: TRBD1; j_gene: TRBJ1-2; CDR3aa: CASSFGTAYGYTF; CDR3nt: TGTGCCAGCAGCTTCGGGACAGCTTATGGCTACACCTTC
abundance: few; v_gene: TRBV4-3; d_gene: .; j_gene: TRBJ1-1; CDR3aa: CASSQDVQGITEAFF; CDR3nt: TGCGCCAGCAGCCAAGATGTGCAGGGGATCACTGAAGCTTTCTTT
abundance: few; v_gene: TRBV27; d_gene: TRBD2; j_gene: TRBJ2-7; CDR3aa: CASSFVAGGRSYEQYF; CDR3nt: TGTGCCAGCAGTTTCGTAGCGGGGGGGCGGTCCTACGAGCAGTACTTC
abundance: once; v_gene: TRBV6-1; d_gene: .; j_gene: TRBJ1-4; CDR3aa: CASRVGTHEKLFF; CDR3nt: TGTGCCAGCAGGGTTGGGACTCATGAAAAACTGTTTTTT
abundance: .; v_gene: TRBV14; d_gene: .; j_gene: TRBJ1-2; CDR3aa: CASSQVNQIANYGYTF; CDR3nt: TGTGCCAGCAGCCAAGTTAACCAGATCGCTAACTATGGCTACACCTTC
abundance: .; v_gene: TRBV6-1; d_gene: .; j_gene: TRBJ1-2; CDR3aa: CASSPTPYTGYTF; CDR3nt: TGTGCCAGCAGTCCCACCCCGTACACTGGCTACACCTTC
abundance: few; v_gene: TRBV9; d_gene: TRBD1; j_gene: TRBJ1-1; CDR3aa: CASSPDRGFPEAFF; CDR3nt: TGTGCCAGTTCCCCCGACAGGGGTTTCCCTGAAGCTTTCTTT
abundance: .; v_gene: TRBV4-3; d_gene: .; j_gene: TRBJ2-3; CDR3aa: CASSQDMDSFTDTQYF; CDR3nt: TGCGCCAGCAGCCAAGATATGGACTCCTTCACAGATACGCAGTATTTT
abundance: .; v_gene: TRBV18; d_gene: TRBD2; j_gene: TRBJ2-1; CDR3aa: CASSPSGSSYNEQFF; CDR3nt: TGTGCCAGCTCACCGAGCGGGAGCTCCTACAATGAGCAGTTCTTC
abundance: .; v_gene: TRBV7-6; d_gene: TRBD1; j_gene: TRBJ2-7; CDR3aa: CASSLARGDRGLSYEQYF; CDR3nt: TGTGCCAGCAGCTTAGCGCGGGGGGACAGGGGGCTATCGTACGAGCAGTACTTC
abundance: .; v_gene: TRBV18; d_gene: .; j_gene: TRBJ1-4; CDR3aa: CASSRGATNEKLFF; CDR3nt: TGTGCCAGCTCACGCGGGGCAACTAATGAAAAACTGTTTTTT
abundance: .; v_gene: TRBV11-3; d_gene: TRBD2; j_gene: TRBJ2-5; CDR3aa: CASSPGTSRETQYF; CDR3nt: TGTGCCAGCAGCCCAGGGACTAGCAGGGAGACCCAGTACTTC
abundance: .; v_gene: TRBV7-6; d_gene: .; j_gene: TRBJ1-4; CDR3aa: CASSPRQMRNEKLFF; CDR3nt: TGTGCCAGCAGCCCGAGACAGATGAGGAATGAAAAACTGTTTTTT
abundance: once; v_gene: TRBV6-5; d_gene: TRBD1; j_gene: TRBJ2-5; CDR3aa: CASSYRRQGSETQYF; CDR3nt: TGTGCCAGCAGTTACCGAAGACAGGGTTCCGAGACCCAGTACTTC
abundance: .; v_gene: TRBV7-9; d_gene: .; j_gene: TRBJ2-3; CDR3aa: CSSSPSGLRPQYF; CDR3nt: TGTTCCAGCAGCCCTTCGGGACTTCGACCGCAGTATTTT
abundance: .; v_gene: TRBV7-9; d_gene: TRBD1; j_gene: TRBJ1-5; CDR3aa: CASSFGTGVYQPQHF; CDR3nt: TGTGCCAGCAGCTTCGGGACAGGGGTATATCAGCCCCAGCATTTT
abundance: .; v_gene: TRBV9; d_gene: .; j_gene: TRBJ1-2; CDR3aa: CASSAQPGRGGYGYTF; CDR3nt: TGTGCCAGCAGCGCACAACCGGGACGGGGAGGCTATGGCTACACCTTC
abundance: .; v_gene: TRBV5-1; d_gene: .; j_gene: TRBJ2-1; CDR3aa: CASSFGQSPYNEQFF; CDR3nt: TGCGCCAGCAGCTTCGGACAGAGCCCGTACAATGAGCAGTTCTTC
abundance: .; v_gene: TRBV18; d_gene: .; j_gene: TRBJ2-2; CDR3aa: CASSPGGAANTGELFF; CDR3nt: TGTGCCAGCTCACCGGGAGGAGCGGCGAACACCGGGGAGCTGTTTTTT
abundance: .; v_gene: TRBV7-3; d_gene: .; j_gene: TRBJ2-6; CDR3aa: CASSTLPGVTGANVLTF; CDR3nt: TGTGCCAGCAGCACCCTACCGGGGGTAACTGGGGCCAACGTCCTGACTTTC
abundance: .; v_gene: TRBV15; d_gene: .; j_gene: TRBJ1-5; CDR3aa: CATSRASEPQHF; CDR3nt: TGTGCCACCAGCAGGGCCAGTGAGCCCCAGCATTTT
abundance: .; v_gene: TRBV27; d_gene: TRBD1; j_gene: TRBJ1-2; CDR3aa: CASSLSGVLGGLGEGGYTF; CDR3nt: TGTGCCAGCAGTTTATCCGGTGTTTTAGGGGGCCTAGGCGAGGGAGGCTACACCTTC
abundance: few; v_gene: TRBV6-5; d_gene: .; j_gene: TRBJ2-3; CDR3aa: CASSYPGGTQYF; CDR3nt: TGTGCCAGCAGTTACCCAGGTGGTACGCAGTATTTT
abundance: .; v_gene: TRBV5-5; d_gene: .; j_gene: TRBJ1-2; CDR3aa: CASSLKGNYGYTF; CDR3nt: TGTGCCAGCAGCTTGAAGGGGAACTATGGCTACACCTTC
abundance: .; v_gene: TRBV9; d_gene: .; j_gene: TRBJ2-3; CDR3aa: CASSPGTDTQYF; CDR3nt: TGTGCCAGCAGCCCCGGCACAGATACGCAGTATTTT
abundance: few; v_gene: TRBV2; d_gene: .; j_gene: TRBJ1-2; CDR3aa: CASSEAGYGYTF; CDR3nt: TGTGCCAGCAGTGAAGCCGGGTATGGCTACACCTTC
abundance: .; v_gene: TRBV5-1; d_gene: TRBD1; j_gene: TRBJ2-3; CDR3aa: CASSVGQGADTQYF; CDR3nt: TGCGCCAGCAGCGTCGGACAGGGCGCAGATACGCAGTATTTT
abundance: few; v_gene: TRBV19; d_gene: .; j_gene: TRBJ1-2; CDR3aa: CASSALNPPYGYTF; CDR3nt: TGTGCCAGTAGTGCGTTAAATCCTCCCTATGGCTACACCTTC
abundance: .; v_gene: TRBV19; d_gene: TRBD2; j_gene: TRBJ2-7; CDR3aa: CASSTTSGGSYEQYF; CDR3nt: TGTGCCAGTAGTACGACTAGCGGGGGATCCTACGAGCAGTACTTC